Listed below are T cell receptor beta chains from one sample, sequenced in a study of control samples from healthy donors and cancer patients. Repertoires were generated with immunoSEQ multiplex PCR, while TCRdb's copy carries only in-frame clones and drops some. The repertoire has 50,000 or so clones, roughly 94% of them found once; the top ten carry about 2.4%. The sequenced material came from blood. These receptors came from a man younger than 40 in good health. Each CDR3 is given with its conserved first and last residue. The size field is filled for only some rows; it gives once, few, many or a size class.

size	J	V	CDR3
-	TRBJ1-6	TRBV27	CASAWTGGNSPLHF
-	TRBJ2-2	TRBV3-1/TRBV3-2	CASSQDTVELAEHRGLFF
-	TRBJ2-3	TRBV10-3	CATLGPVGPRASTDTQYF
-	TRBJ1-3	TRBV4-1	CASSQGQGASGNTIYF
-	TRBJ1-1	TRBV28	CASSQGPGRAEAFF
once	TRBJ2-7	TRBV19	CASSTGGSGTPYEQYF
-	TRBJ2-5	TRBV6-5	CASSYPGQETQYF
-	TRBJ1-2	TRBV18	CASSPPVLGDSNYGYTF
-	TRBJ1-6	TRBV28	CASSPPLHF
once	TRBJ2-4	TRBV4-2	CASSQDNRQGKNIQYF
-	TRBJ2-1	TRBV7-9	CASSLVVRDNEQFF
once	TRBJ2-7	TRBV9	CASSVAGLADYEQYF
-	TRBJ2-7	TRBV6-2/TRBV6-3	CASSYSLREAAGSYEQYF
-	TRBJ1-5	TRBV4-1	CASSQEPGQGGQPQHF
once	TRBJ2-7	TRBV5-1	CASSLEGSSGRSYEQYF
-	TRBJ2-4	TRBV7-9	CASSKAGSGRDIQYF
-	TRBJ2-5	TRBV11-2	CASSLDRGVGETQYF
-	TRBJ2-5	TRBV5-5	CASSSTSEIIQETQYF
-	TRBJ2-1	TRBV28	CASFTKREYNEQFF
once	TRBJ2-5	TRBV5-4	CASSPDRVETQYF
-	TRBJ2-1	TRBV11-1	CASRAGGVQGYEQFF
-	TRBJ2-1	TRBV5-6	CASSLLGLAGVVGYNEQFF
once	TRBJ2-2	TRBV28	CASSLGTGPLNTGELFF
-	TRBJ2-7	TRBV7-2	CAGGWTRYSEQYF
once	TRBJ1-5	TRBV18	CARRRQPQHF
-	TRBJ2-1	TRBV9	CASSEAGGPYNEQFF
once	TRBJ2-1	TRBV9	CASSVETYNEQFF
-	TRBJ2-7	TRBV30	CAWKFSHITYEQYF
-	TRBJ1-6	TRBV5-1	CASSKSGTGTPLHF
-	TRBJ2-1	TRBV7-6	CASSRGWKGGLFYNEQFF
-	TRBJ2-2	TRBV5-4	CASSPGRGGTTGELFF